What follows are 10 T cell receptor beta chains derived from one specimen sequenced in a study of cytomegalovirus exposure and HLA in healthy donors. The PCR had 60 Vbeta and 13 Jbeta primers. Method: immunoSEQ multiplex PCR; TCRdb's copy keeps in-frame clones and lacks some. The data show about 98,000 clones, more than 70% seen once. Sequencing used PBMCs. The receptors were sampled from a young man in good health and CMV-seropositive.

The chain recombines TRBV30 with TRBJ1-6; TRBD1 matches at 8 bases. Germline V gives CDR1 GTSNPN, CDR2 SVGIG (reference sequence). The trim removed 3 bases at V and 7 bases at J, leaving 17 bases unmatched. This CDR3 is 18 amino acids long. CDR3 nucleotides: TGTGCCTGGAGGAGGTGGCGGACAGGGATCGATCCCAATTCACCCCTCCACTTT. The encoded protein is CAWRRWRTGIDPNSPLHF.

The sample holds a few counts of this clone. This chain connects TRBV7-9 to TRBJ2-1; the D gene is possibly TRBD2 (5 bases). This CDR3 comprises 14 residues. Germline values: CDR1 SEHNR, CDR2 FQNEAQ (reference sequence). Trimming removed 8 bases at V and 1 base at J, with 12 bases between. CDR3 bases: TGTGCCAGCCGTGGAGGTTCTTCCTACAATGAGCAGTTCTTC. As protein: CASRGGSSYNEQFF.

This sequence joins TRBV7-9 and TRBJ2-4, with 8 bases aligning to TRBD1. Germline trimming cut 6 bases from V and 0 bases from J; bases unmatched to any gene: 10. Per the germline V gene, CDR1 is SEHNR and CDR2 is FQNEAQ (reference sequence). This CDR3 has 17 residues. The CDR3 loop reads CASSGQGTILAKNIQYF. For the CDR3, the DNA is TGTGCCAGCAGTGGACAGGGTACTATCCTAGCCAAAAACATTCAGTACTTC.

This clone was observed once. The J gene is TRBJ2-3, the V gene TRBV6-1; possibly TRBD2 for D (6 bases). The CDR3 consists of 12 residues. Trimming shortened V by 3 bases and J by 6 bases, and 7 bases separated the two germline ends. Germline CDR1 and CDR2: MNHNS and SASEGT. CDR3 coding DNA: TGTGCCAGCAGTGATGGGGGGGATACGCAGTATTTT. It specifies CASSDGGDTQYF.

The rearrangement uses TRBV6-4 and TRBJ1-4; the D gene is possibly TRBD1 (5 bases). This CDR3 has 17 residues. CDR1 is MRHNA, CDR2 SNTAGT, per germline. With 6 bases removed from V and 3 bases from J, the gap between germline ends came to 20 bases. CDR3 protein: CASSERQGGEANEKLFF. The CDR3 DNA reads TGTGCCAGCAGCGAGCGCCAGGGAGGGGAGGCTAATGAAAAACTGTTTTTT.

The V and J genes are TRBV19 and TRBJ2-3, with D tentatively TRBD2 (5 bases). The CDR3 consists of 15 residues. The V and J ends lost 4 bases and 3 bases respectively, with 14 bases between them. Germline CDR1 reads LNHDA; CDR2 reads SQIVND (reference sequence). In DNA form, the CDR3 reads TGTGCCAGTAGTAGCGGGTATGGGTATACAGATACGCAGTATTTT. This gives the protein CASSSGYGYTDTQYF.

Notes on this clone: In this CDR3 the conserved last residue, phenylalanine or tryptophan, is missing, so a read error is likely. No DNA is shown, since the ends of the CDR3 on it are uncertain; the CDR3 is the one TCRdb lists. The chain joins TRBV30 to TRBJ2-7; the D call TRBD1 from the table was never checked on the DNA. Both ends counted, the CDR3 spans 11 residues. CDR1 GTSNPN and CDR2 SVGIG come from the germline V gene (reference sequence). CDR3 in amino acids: CACQTGGPFSL.

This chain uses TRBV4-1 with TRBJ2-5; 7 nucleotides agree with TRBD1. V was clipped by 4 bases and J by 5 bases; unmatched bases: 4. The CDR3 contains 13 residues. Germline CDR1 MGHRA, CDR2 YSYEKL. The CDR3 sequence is CASSLLGGETQYF. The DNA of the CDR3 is TGCGCCAGCAGCCTCCTAGGGGGCGAGACCCAGTACTTC.

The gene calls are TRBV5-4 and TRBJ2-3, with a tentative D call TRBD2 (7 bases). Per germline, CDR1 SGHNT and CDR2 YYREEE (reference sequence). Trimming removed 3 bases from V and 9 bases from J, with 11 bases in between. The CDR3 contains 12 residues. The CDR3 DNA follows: TGTGCCAGCAGCTGGACAGCGGGAACGCAGTATTTT. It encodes CASSWTAGTQYF.

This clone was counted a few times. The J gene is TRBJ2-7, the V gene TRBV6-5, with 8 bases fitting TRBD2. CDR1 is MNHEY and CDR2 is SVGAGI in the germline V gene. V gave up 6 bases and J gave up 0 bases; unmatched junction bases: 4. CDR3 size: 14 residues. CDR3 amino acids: CASSLAGPSYEQYF. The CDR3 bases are TGTGCCAGCAGCTTAGCGGGGCCCTCCTACGAGCAGTACTTC.